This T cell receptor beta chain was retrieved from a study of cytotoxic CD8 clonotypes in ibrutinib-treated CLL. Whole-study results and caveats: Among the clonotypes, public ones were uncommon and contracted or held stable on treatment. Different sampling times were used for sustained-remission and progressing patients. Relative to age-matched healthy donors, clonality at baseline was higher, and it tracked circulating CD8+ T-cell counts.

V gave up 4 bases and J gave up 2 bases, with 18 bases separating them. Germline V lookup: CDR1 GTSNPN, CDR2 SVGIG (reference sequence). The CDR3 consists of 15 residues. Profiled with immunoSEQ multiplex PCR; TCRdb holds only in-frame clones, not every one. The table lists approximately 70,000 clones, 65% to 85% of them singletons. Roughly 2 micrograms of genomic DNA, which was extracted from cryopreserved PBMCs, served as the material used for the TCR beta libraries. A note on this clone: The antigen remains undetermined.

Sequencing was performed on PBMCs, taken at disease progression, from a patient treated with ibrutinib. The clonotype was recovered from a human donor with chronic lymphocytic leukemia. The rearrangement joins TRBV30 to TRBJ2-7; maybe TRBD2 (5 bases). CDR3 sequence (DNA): TGTGCCTGGACCCACGGGCCCTCGCGGGCCTACGAGCAGTACTTC. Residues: CAWTHGPSRAYEQYF.